A single sample gave rise to the 32 T cell receptor beta chains below, sequenced in a study of blood T cell repertoires in COVID-19. Repertoires were generated with immunoSEQ multiplex PCR, while TCRdb's copy carries only in-frame clones and drops some. The table records fewer than 70,000 clones, around 89% of them present only once. Specimen: peripheral blood. These receptors were obtained from a man aged 50 to 60 with acute or convalescent COVID-19.

V gene TRBV13 combines with J gene TRBJ2-5; D may be TRBD1 (6 bases). Germline V gives CDR1 PRHDT, CDR2 FYEKMQ (reference sequence). V was clipped by 3 bases and J by 6 bases, with 17 bases between them. The CDR3 runs 15 residues. The CDR3, as DNA: TGTGCCAGCAGCTTGGGGCAGGGGCGTGAGCAGACCCAGTACTTC. Amino acid sequence: CASSLGQGREQTQYF.

The chain couples TRBV2 to TRBJ1-1, with TRBD1 identical over 9 bases. The germline V gene has CDR1 SNHLY and CDR2 FYNNEI. The CDR3 has 17 amino acids. V gave up 3 bases and J gave up 7 bases; unmatched junction bases: 15. DNA for the CDR3: TGTGCCAGCAGTGATAGGGAGACAGGGGGTGGTGTAGGTGAAGCTTTCTTT. Translation: CASSDRETGGGVGEAFF.

The table lists this clone with a count of one. The rearrangement joins TRBV12-5 to TRBJ1-1; D gene unclear. The CDR3 covers 14 residues. The germline V and J ends were trimmed by 2 bases and 5 bases, with 12 bases remaining between them. Per the germline V gene, CDR1 is LGHNT and CDR2 is FRNRAP. CDR3 residues: CASGLYPPGTEAFF. In nucleotides, the CDR3 is TGTGCTAGTGGTTTGTACCCTCCGGGGACTGAAGCTTTCTTT. The variable domain in full, with the rest retrieved from reference TRBV12-5 and TRBJ1-1, is DARVTQTPRHKVTEMGQEVTMRCQPILGHNTVFWYRQTMMQGLELLAYFRNRAPLDDSGMPKDRFSAEMPDATLATLKIQPSEPRDSAVYFCASGLYPPGTEAFFGQGTRLTVV.

CDR3 protein: CASSWNRGGGYTF. CDR3 DNA: TGTGCCAGCAGTTGGAACAGGGGGGGTGGCTACACCTTC. This chain links TRBV27 with TRBJ1-2; 8 bases line up with TRBD1. Germline CDR1 and CDR2: MNHEY and SMNVEV (reference sequence). The CDR3 has 13 amino acids. The junction had 5 bases not matched to a gene; V was cut back by 4 bases and J by 7 bases.

The V and J genes are TRBV29-1 and TRBJ1-1, with a possible D match to TRBD1 (5 bases). The CDR3 has 13 residues. V lost 0 bases to trimming and J lost 1 base, with 6 bases between them. Per germline, CDR1 SQVTM and CDR2 ANQGSEA. The CDR3 DNA reads as TGCAGCGTTGAAGATACAGGGAACACTGAAGCTTTCTTT. Translation gives CSVEDTGNTEAFF.

The chain is built from TRBV7-2 and TRBJ2-5; 8 nucleotides match TRBD1. The CDR3 extends over 14 amino acids. With V trimmed by 3 bases and J by 4 bases, 4 bases remained unmatched. The germline V gene encodes CDR1 SGHTA and CDR2 FQGNSA. The CDR3, as DNA: TGTGCCAGCAGCTTCCAGGGGGCAGGAGAGACCCAGTACTTC. It specifies CASSFQGAGETQYF.

The V call is TRBV15, the J call TRBJ1-2; possible D gene TRBD1, 5 bases. The ends were cut back, 4 bases at V and 2 bases at J, with 17 bases in the middle. Germline lookup yields CDR1 LNHNV and CDR2 YYDKDF (reference sequence). This CDR3 spans 16 amino acids. CDR3 nucleotides: TGTGCCACCAGCAAGGCAGGGTCCTCCCAGAACTATGGCTACACCTTC. Translated: CATSKAGSSQNYGYTF.

V and J are TRBV5-1 and TRBJ2-2; 15 bases align to TRBD2. The CDR3 runs 17 residues. V was pared by 8 bases and J by 4 bases, with 9 bases of the junction left unmatched. From germline, CDR1 is SGHRS and CDR2 YFSETQ. CDR3 DNA sequence: TGCGCCAGTATACCGGGACTAGCGGGAGGTGCCACCGGGGAGCTGTTTTTT. Amino acids: CASIPGLAGGATGELFF.

This rearrangement joins TRBV11-2 to TRBJ2-7; a weak D match, TRBD1 (6 bases). The germline V and J ends were trimmed by 0 bases and 1 base, with 16 bases remaining between them. The length of the CDR3 is 17 residues. The V gene's germline CDR1 is SGHAT and CDR2 FQNNGV. Here the CDR3 DNA reads TGTGCCAGCAGCTTAGATCTTTGGGGGCGTGATTCCTACGAGCAGTACTTC. As protein: CASSLDLWGRDSYEQYF.

The chain carries TRBV5-1 and TRBJ1-1; D is ambiguous. The V and J ends lost 0 bases and 1 base respectively, with 7 bases between them. CDR1 SGHRS and CDR2 YFSETQ come from the germline V gene. This CDR3 comprises 14 residues. In DNA form, the CDR3 reads TGCGCCAGCAGCTTGGCGGGGTCGAACACTGAAGCTTTCTTT. It encodes CASSLAGSNTEAFF.

The chain carries TRBV24-1 and TRBJ2-3; TRBD2 aligns across 11 bases. V gave up 1 base and J gave up 3 bases; unmatched junction bases: 2. This CDR3 has 16 residues. The V gene's germline CDR1 is KGHDR and CDR2 SFDVKD. CDR3 loop: CATSDFSSGRTDTQYF. CDR3 nucleotides: TGTGCCACCAGTGATTTTTCTAGCGGGAGGACAGATACGCAGTATTTT.

The V and J genes are TRBV4-3 and TRBJ1-2, with D possibly matching TRBD1 (6 bases). Germline CDR1 LGHNA, CDR2 YSLEER. The CDR3 spans 18 residues. V gave up 0 bases and J gave up 0 bases, with 17 bases separating them. CDR3 nucleotides: TGCGCCAGCAGCCAAGATCCGTACCAGGGGAAGACTAACTATGGCTACACCTTC. Its translation is CASSQDPYQGKTNYGYTF.

This chain links TRBV21-1 with TRBJ2-4; the table assigns TRBD1, which was not confirmed against the DNA. TRBV21-1 is designated a pseudogene. There are 16 residues in the CDR3. Here the CDR3 reads CASSKPPVFPKNIQYF. In nucleotides, the CDR3 is TGTGCCAGCAGCAAACCCCCAGTATTTCCCAAAAACATTCAGTACTTC.

V gene TRBV7-2 combines with J gene TRBJ1-6, with D possibly being TRBD1 (5 bases). V was pared by 0 bases and J by 10 bases, with 10 bases between. Germline V CDR1 and CDR2: SGHTA, FQGNSA. CDR3 length equals 14 residues. CDR3 sequence: CASSLAGARSPLHF. The CDR3 nucleotides read TGTGCCAGCAGCTTAGCAGGGGCGAGATCACCCCTCCACTTT.

The rearrangement links TRBV28 to TRBJ2-2, with D uncertain. CDR1 is MDHEN and CDR2 is SYDVKM in the germline V gene. Trimming took off 1 base at V and 2 bases at J, with 8 bases between the two ends. There are 15 residues in the CDR3. Here the CDR3 DNA reads TGTGCCAGCAGTTTATCCGAACTAAACACCGGGGAGCTGTTTTTT. Translation gives CASSLSELNTGELFF.

This sequence joins TRBV4-2 and TRBJ1-4; the match to TRBD1 covers 10 bases. The V segment lost 4 bases and the J segment 6 bases; nucleotides outside the gene matches: 5. The germline gives CDR1 LGHNA, CDR2 YNFKEQ. CDR3 length: 15 residues. CDR3 coding DNA: TGTGCCAGCAGCCGAGGGACAGGGGAACATGAAAAACTGTTTTTT. Amino acids: CASSRGTGEHEKLFF.

V gene TRBV2 combines with J gene TRBJ1-6; possibly TRBD1 for D (6 bases). The V gene lost 7 bases and the J gene lost 13 bases, with 14 bases spanning the gap. The CDR3 length is 12 residues. CDR1 SNHLY and CDR2 FYNNEI come from the germline V gene. The CDR3 here is CASNPGVSPLHF. Here the CDR3 DNA reads TGTGCCAGCAACCCAGGGGTTTCTCCCCTCCACTTT.

V is TRBV5-5 and J is TRBJ2-3; D is possibly TRBD2 (5 bases). This CDR3 spans 13 amino acids. Per the germline V gene, CDR1 is SGHKS and CDR2 is YYEKEE (reference sequence). V lost 0 bases and J 5 bases, leaving 7 bases between the germline ends. The DNA for the CDR3 is TGTGCCAGCAGCTTGGCCGGAGGAGATACGCAGTATTTT. It codes for CASSLAGGDTQYF.

This sequence joins TRBV2 and TRBJ1-5, with D unresolved. CDR3 length: 14 amino acids. CDR1 is SNHLY and CDR2 is FYNNEI in the germline V gene. The germline V and J ends were trimmed by 6 bases and 0 bases, with 9 bases remaining between them. This CDR3 reads CASSGDYSNQPQHF. Here the CDR3 DNA reads TGTGCCAGCAGCGGTGATTATAGCAATCAGCCCCAGCATTTT.

The rearrangement joins TRBV10-3 to TRBJ2-5; TRBD2 is a possible D gene (5 bases). Trimming stripped 6 bases from V and 12 bases from J, with 11 bases between. The CDR3 has 10 amino acids. Germline V gives CDR1 ENHRY, CDR2 SYGVKD. CDR3 bases: TGTGCCATCAGACAGACCGGGAAGTACTTC. Translating gives CAIRQTGKYF.

This clone has just a few counts. V and J are TRBV5-1 and TRBJ2-7; TRBD1 agrees at 7 bases. Germline V CDR1 and CDR2: SGHRS, YFSETQ. V was pared by 9 bases and J by 3 bases, with 9 bases of the junction left unmatched. CDR3 length equals 13 residues. CDR3 sequence (DNA): TGCGCCATCGCGATAGACAGGGACTACGAGCAGTACGTC. Amino acids: CAIAIDRDYEQYV.

The rearrangement links TRBV4-1 to TRBJ2-6; D perhaps matches TRBD1 (6 bases). In germline, CDR1 is MGHRA, CDR2 YSYEKL. V was clipped by 1 base and J by 0 bases, with 10 bases between them. There are 17 residues in the CDR3. DNA for the CDR3: TGCGCCAGCAGCCAAGGACAGGTAGTCTCTGGGGCCAACGTCCTGACTTTC. Translated: CASSQGQVVSGANVLTF.

This clone occurred a few times. The chain carries TRBV28 and TRBJ2-7, with 7 bases lining up with TRBD2. Germline V gene data show CDR1 as MDHEN and CDR2 as SYDVKM. The CDR3 sequence is 15 residues long. With 1 base clipped from V and 3 bases from J, the junction kept 6 bases outside the gene matches. The CDR3: CASSLLGGDLYEQYF. CDR3 sequence (DNA): TGTGCCAGCAGTTTATTGGGAGGGGACCTCTACGAGCAGTACTTC. Drawing the rest from reference TRBV28 and TRBJ2-7, the complete variable domain is DVKVTQSSRYLVKRTGEKVFLECVQDMDHENMFWYRQDPGLGLRLIYFSYDVKMKEKGDIPEGYSVSREKKERFSLILESASTNQTSMYLCASSLLGGDLYEQYFGPGTRLTVT.

This chain connects TRBV5-1 to TRBJ1-1; D is undetermined. The ends were cut back, 0 bases at V and 1 base at J, with 7 bases in the middle. The CDR3 is 14 amino acids. Germline V CDR1 and CDR2: SGHRS, YFSETQ. CDR3 residues: CASSLANRNTEAFF. CDR3 nucleotide sequence: TGCGCCAGCAGCTTGGCCAACAGGAACACTGAAGCTTTCTTT.

This chain uses TRBV30 with TRBJ1-1, with 7 bases lining up with TRBD1. After removal of 8 bases from V and 1 base from J, the junction contained 7 bases not matched to a gene. In germline, CDR1 is GTSNPN, CDR2 SVGIG (reference sequence). This CDR3 region has 13 residues. This CDR3 reads CAGTGTANTEAFF. The CDR3, as DNA: TGTGCCGGCACCGGGACAGCGAACACTGAAGCTTTCTTT.

CDR3 in amino acids: CASSQDRRVSDEQYF. In DNA form, the CDR3 reads TGTGCCAGCAGCCAAGACCGCAGGGTATCGGATGAGCAGTACTTC. The chain combines TRBV3-1 (or the pseudogene TRBV3-2) with TRBJ2-7; tentatively, D is TRBD1 (5 bases). The V gene's germline CDR1 is LGHDT and CDR2 YNNKEL (reference sequence). The CDR3 has 15 residues. V was trimmed by 0 bases and J by 7 bases, leaving 16 bases between them.

This chain uses TRBV7-9 with TRBJ2-5, with 7 nucleotides matching TRBD2. In germline, CDR1 is SEHNR, CDR2 FQNEAQ (reference sequence). With V trimmed by 5 bases and J by 5 bases, 8 bases remained unmatched. This CDR3 spans 14 amino acids. The CDR3 DNA is TGTGCCAGCAGCCCTGCGGGGGTCGGGGAGACCCAGTACTTC. It specifies CASSPAGVGETQYF.

V and J are TRBV28 and TRBJ2-7; D is perhaps TRBD2 (6 bases). This CDR3 has 14 residues. Germline V gene data show CDR1 as MDHEN and CDR2 as SYDVKM. Deletions cut 5 bases from V and 1 base from J, with 12 bases between. The CDR3 reads CASSGGLISYEQYF. The CDR3, as DNA: TGTGCCAGCAGTGGGGGACTCATATCCTACGAGCAGTACTTC.

The chain couples TRBV27 to TRBJ2-7, with TRBD2 matching 13 bases. The CDR3 length is 16 residues. CDR1 and CDR2 (germline): MNHEY, SMNVEV (reference sequence). Trimming took 8 bases from V and 5 from J; bases not matched to a gene: 12. The CDR3, as DNA: TGTGCCAGCGGGAGGGGGACTAGCGGGATTCTGGACGAGCAGTACGTC. As protein: CASGRGTSGILDEQYV.

The genes are TRBV7-2 and TRBJ2-1; 10 nucleotides match TRBD2. With 5 bases clipped from V and 4 bases from J, the junction kept 5 bases outside the gene matches. From germline, CDR1 is SGHTA and CDR2 FQGNSA. CDR3 length: 15 residues. The CDR3 loop reads CASSTRTSGYNEQFF. The CDR3 coding sequence is TGTGCCAGCAGCACCCGGACTAGCGGATACAATGAGCAGTTCTTC.

The CDR3 nucleotides read TGTGCCAGCAGTCCTACCGTGGACACTGAAGCTTTCTTT. Translating it yields CASSPTVDTEAFF. The V call is TRBV27, the J call TRBJ1-1; no clear D. Germline CDR1 MNHEY, CDR2 SMNVEV (reference sequence). CDR3 length: 13 amino acids. V shed 5 bases and J shed 3 bases, with 10 bases lying between them.

This clone occurred a few times. The chain recombines TRBV6-5 with TRBJ1-3; D gene unclear. Between the trimmed V and J ends, which lost 8 bases and 0 bases, there was a span of 14 bases. Germline V CDR1 and CDR2: MNHEY, SVGAGI. This CDR3 is 15 amino acids long. The CDR3 DNA follows: TGTGCCAGCCAGTCAACATTCGTCTCTGGAAACACCATATATTTT. Protein product: CASQSTFVSGNTIYF.